Presented here are 19 T cell receptor beta chains from one specimen sequenced in a study of low-dose radiotherapy and immunotherapy resistance in tumors. Noted time point: after trial treatment. The treatment: LDRT plus nivolumab, ipilimumab, low-dose cyclophosphamide and aspirin (RACIN trial). Both TCRalpha and TCRbeta chains were reverse transcribed with V-gene-specific primers. TCRs underwent 20 PCR cycles of amplification with a constant-region primer and V-primer adapter. Each CDR3 protein gets one entry after TCRdb re-called the reads with MiXCR. The sample contains roughly 100,000 distinct CDR3 sequences, less than 25% of which appear only once. The specimen comprised PBMCs, sampled after low-dose radiotherapy plus immunotherapy. The receptors stem from a male donor with prostate cancer.

This clonotype was seen many times. The chain combines TRBV19 with TRBJ2-2; 7 positions agree with TRBD1. The V segment lost 3 bases and the J segment 7 bases; nucleotides outside the gene matches: 8. The CDR3 covers 15 residues. Germline V lookup: CDR1 LNHDA, CDR2 SQIVND (reference sequence). Here the CDR3 reads CASSISPTGVGELFF. The CDR3 DNA follows: TGTGCCAGTAGTATTTCTCCTACAGGGGTCGGGGAGCTGTTTTTT.

There are many counts of this clonotype. The chain couples TRBV24-1 to TRBJ1-2; D may be TRBD1 (5 bases). The germline V and J ends were trimmed by 2 bases and 0 bases, with 9 bases remaining between them. The CDR3 is made up of 15 amino acids. Germline V gene lookup returns CDR1 KGHDR and CDR2 SFDVKD. The CDR3 protein is CATSDSRDPNYGYTF. As DNA, the CDR3 is TGTGCCACCAGTGATTCCCGGGACCCTAACTATGGCTACACCTTC.

About this clonotype: A single base is all that separates this from a far larger clone, so a read error is likely. The genes are TRBV5-4 and TRBJ2-7, with TRBD2 identical over 14 bases. The CDR3 spans 17 residues. V lost 2 bases and J lost 7; bases outside the gene matches: 11. Germline CDR1 reads SGHNT; CDR2 reads YYREEE (reference sequence). CDR3 amino acids: CASSLRLAGGTLNEQYF. The CDR3 DNA is TGTGCCAGCAGCTTACGACTAGCGGGGGGGACATTAAATGAGCAGTACTTC.

This clonotype has ten or more counts. J is TRBJ2-7 and V is TRBV7-9; no clear D gene. V lost 0 bases, J lost 7 bases, and 16 bases lay in between. Germline V CDR1 and CDR2: SEHNR, FQNEAQ (reference sequence). This CDR3 contains 15 residues. In DNA form, the CDR3 reads TGTGCCAGCAGCTTAGCACAGACCTCTTCGGAGGAGCAGTACTTC. This gives the protein CASSLAQTSSEEQYF.

A note on this clonotype: This likely reflects a read error, since a far larger clone is one base away. This chain uses TRBV5-1 with TRBJ2-7, with TRBD1 as a possible D gene (5 bases). This CDR3 has 16 residues. Germline V gene data show CDR1 as SGHRS and CDR2 as YFSETQ. CDR3 sequence: CASSMGIYQGTGEQYF. The CDR3 DNA follows: TGTGCCAGCAGCATGGGAATCTACCAGGGAACTGGGGAGCAGTACTTC.

This clonotype has a count of ten or more. This chain joins TRBV3-1 and TRBJ1-1; 7 positions match TRBD1. CDR1 LGHDT and CDR2 YNNKEL come from the germline V gene (reference sequence). The CDR3 covers 14 residues. Trimming cost V 2 bases and J 9 bases; bases outside gene matches: 9. CDR3 in amino acids: CASSQRTGTLKAFF. In DNA, the CDR3 is TGTGCCAGCAGCCAACGGACAGGAACCCTTAAAGCTTTCTTT.

This clonotype occurred many times. In nucleotides, the CDR3 is TGCGCCAGCAGCCAAGATTCACGGGGGGGGCATAGCAATCAGCCCCAGCATTTT. This translates into CASSQDSRGGHSNQPQHF. This chain uses TRBV4-1 with TRBJ1-5, with D perhaps matching TRBD1 (6 bases). Germline V gives CDR1 MGHRA, CDR2 YSYEKL. The CDR3 is 18 amino acids. V gave up 0 bases and J gave up 0 bases, with 15 bases separating them.

The sample holds many counts of this clonotype. The rearrangement uses TRBV3-1 and TRBJ1-1; D might be TRBD1 (6 bases). V lost 2 bases to trimming and J lost 10 bases, with 17 bases between them. Germline V gene lookup returns CDR1 LGHDT and CDR2 YNNKEL (reference sequence). There are 14 residues in the CDR3. CDR3 nucleotides: TGTGCCAGCAGCCAACCCCTGGGTAGGGGGGGAGCTTTCTTT. Protein sequence: CASSQPLGRGGAFF.

Many counts were recorded for this clonotype. The chain links TRBV29-1 to TRBJ2-6; D is ambiguous. Trimming removed 4 bases at V and 1 base at J, with 5 bases between. The germline V gene encodes CDR1 SQVTM and CDR2 ANQGSEA. This CDR3 spans 13 amino acids. The CDR3 bases are TGCAGCGTTGTGGGGTCTGGGGCCAACGTCCTGACTTTC. Its protein is CSVVGSGANVLTF.

The chain recombines TRBV7-2 with TRBJ2-1; 9 positions match TRBD2. The CDR3 covers 15 residues. CDR1 SGHTA and CDR2 FQGNSA come from the germline V gene. J gave up 5 bases and V 4 bases, and 6 bases lay outside the gene matches. Here the CDR3 DNA reads TGTGCCAGCAGCTCGGGACTAGCAAGAAACAATGAGCAGTTCTTC. It codes for CASSSGLARNNEQFF.

In its sample, this clonotype was seen many times. This chain links TRBV29-1 with TRBJ2-3; 9 nucleotides match TRBD2. The J segment lost 0 bases and the V segment lost 3 bases, leaving 22 bases of the junction unmatched. CDR1 is SQVTM, CDR2 ANQGSEA, per germline. This CDR3 is built from 21 residues. CDR3 sequence: CSVDGIGERGAEYTSTDTQYF. Here the CDR3 DNA reads TGCAGCGTTGATGGGATTGGGGAGCGGGGGGCCGAATACACTAGCACAGATACGCAGTATTTT.

This clonotype has a count of ten or more. V usage is TRBV19 and J usage is TRBJ2-1; TRBD2 might be the D (6 bases). With 7 bases removed from V and 9 bases from J, the gap between germline ends came to 10 bases. In germline, CDR1 is LNHDA, CDR2 SQIVND (reference sequence). CDR3 length: 11 amino acids. The CDR3 DNA follows: TGTGCCAGTAACGCCGGGAGTGAGCAGTTCTTC. Its protein is CASNAGSEQFF.

The chain recombines TRBV6-2 or TRBV6-3 with TRBJ2-3; D is possibly TRBD1 (6 bases). V gave up 0 bases and J gave up 4 bases, with 8 bases separating them. In germline, CDR1 is MNHEY, CDR2 SVGEGT. This CDR3 region has 14 residues. This chain's CDR3 is CASSYSQGPDTQYF. In DNA, the CDR3 is TGTGCCAGCAGTTACTCCCAGGGGCCAGATACGCAGTATTTT.

This clonotype has at least ten counts. The rearrangement links TRBV6-1 to TRBJ2-1; D may match TRBD1 or TRBD2 (5 bases each). The CDR3 runs to 15 residues. Germline CDR1 reads MNHNS; CDR2 reads SASEGT. V was clipped by 7 bases and J by 8 bases, with 21 bases between them. DNA of the CDR3: TGTGCCAGCATTTTCGGGACGGAGCCGGGCCATGAGCAGTTCTTC. This sequence encodes CASIFGTEPGHEQFF.

This clonotype has ten or more counts. DNA of the CDR3: TGTGCCAGCAGCCAGAGGACAGGATCGGTGTACCAAGAGACCCAGTACTTC. It specifies CASSQRTGSVYQETQYF. The rearrangement links TRBV14 to TRBJ2-5, with 7 bases identical to TRBD1. The CDR3 spans 17 residues. Germline assignment: CDR1 SGHDN and CDR2 FVKESK. Trimming cost V 3 bases and J 0 bases; bases outside gene matches: 10.

This chain uses TRBV20-1 with TRBJ2-1; D is perhaps TRBD1 (8 bases). The CDR3 has 15 residues. CDR1 is DFQATT, CDR2 SNEGSKA, per germline (reference sequence). Trimming stripped 6 bases from V and 1 base from J, with 16 bases between. The DNA of the CDR3 is TGCAGTGCCAGGGGGCGGGGGTGGTCCTACAATGAGCAGTTCTTC. Translation: CSARGRGWSYNEQFF.

Many counts were recorded for this clonotype. V gene TRBV19 combines with J gene TRBJ1-2; D unclear. The V and J ends lost 7 bases and 4 bases respectively, with 19 bases between them. Germline V gives CDR1 LNHDA, CDR2 SQIVND (reference sequence). CDR3 length equals 15 residues. In DNA form, the CDR3 reads TGTGCCAGTAAAGCCTCGGGGTGGCAGACCTATGGCTACACCTTC. This codes for CASKASGWQTYGYTF.

This chain joins TRBV20-1 and TRBJ2-7, with TRBD1 identical over 8 bases. Trimming removed 1 base from V and 6 bases from J; junction bases left unmatched: 5. The CDR3 is 13 residues long. Germline lookup yields CDR1 DFQATT and CDR2 SNEGSKA (reference sequence). The CDR3 DNA reads as TGCAGTGCTAGAGGGCAGGGGGCTGTCGAGCAGTACTTC. This codes for CSARGQGAVEQYF.

This clonotype was recorded at least ten times. The J gene is TRBJ2-5, the V gene TRBV29-1, with 13 bases aligning to TRBD2. V was pared by 5 bases and J by 2 bases, with 5 bases of the junction left unmatched. This CDR3 is built from 15 residues. From germline, CDR1 is SQVTM and CDR2 ANQGSEA. The CDR3 sequence: CSVRLAGGLQETQYF. The CDR3 DNA follows: TGCAGCGTTCGACTAGCGGGGGGCTTGCAAGAGACCCAGTACTTC.